This T cell receptor beta chain was profiled in a study of blood T cell repertoires in COVID-19 (dated by TCRdb to the early 2020s). The study in broad terms: The collaborator samples originated in the United States, Italy and Spain and spanned the acute and convalescent phases of COVID-19. The prospective study material was composed of cDNA or gDNA derived from T cells, B-cell-depleted T cells, or PBMCs. Subjects who had been exposed to COVID-19, were actively infected with it, or had recovered from it provided the deeply sampled blood TCRbeta repertoires that made up the dataset. The repertoires were released in a freely available public database intended as a resource for research on the immune response to SARS-CoV-2. Samples were obtained from the ongoing ImmuneRACE study (first 160 participants) and from over a thousand subjects provided by 6 global collaborators. Sample metadata almost always included a de-identified subject ID, COVID-19 status, age in years and sex. HLA class I and class II types, where available, came from metadata supplied by the sample provider rather than from assay-based typing. General findings and caveats noted by the study authors: The amount of clinical and demographic metadata varied by source and participant and was provided uncurated.

Participants in the prospective study were aged about 18 to 95 years, lived in over 20 United States geographic areas, and enrolled through a virtual design. In the prospective study, cohorts were assigned on the basis of participant-reported clinical history obtained from a screening survey and a study questionnaire. Mobile phlebotomists in the prospective study collected whole blood, serum and a nasopharyngeal or oropharyngeal swab from every participant. Additional blood draws and questionnaires over a 2-month period could optionally be provided by prospective study participants. Blood samples from the prospective study were shipped frozen or at room temperature prior to DNA extraction. The CDR3, from cysteine to phenylalanine, totals 14 residues. Only the CDR3 part of the read is kept: 42 bases, read in frame from the first base. From a lookup of the germline V gene, CDR1 and CDR2 are SGDLS and YYNGEE. V is cut by 5 bases and J by 4 bases, and the space between the germline ends is 15 bases.

Remarks on this clone: There is no known antigen for this receptor. One base away there is no much larger clone; base qualities are not given.

TCRbeta CDR3 regions were amplified from genomic DNA by means of the immunoSEQ Assay, a bias-controlled multiplex PCR. Processing in the source paper ran as follows. Nucleated cell counts per sample were estimated from amplification of reference gene primers within the assay. Sequence reads were collapsed and filtered to measure the absolute abundance of every unique TCRbeta CDR3 rearrangement. For each sample, productive Simpson clonality was calculated as the square root of Simpson's diversity index across productive rearrangements. The immuneACCESS repertoire file appears here via TCRdb, limited to in-frame rearrangements. These files lack a portion of the clones; in checked studies, under half of the deficit traces to unresolved V genes, and the cause of the others is not known. That table furnishes V, J and clone size, whereas the DNA furnished D and trimming. The sample records 240,000 or so clones, around 85% of which are singletons. In total, the top ten clones hold around 3.3% of the sample.

This chain is built from TRBV9 and TRBJ2-5, with no D gene named confidently. The source of this sequence is a woman in her 40s with acute COVID-19. Specimen: PBMCs or T cells enriched from blood (not recorded which). The bases are TGTGCCAGCAGTGGAGAAGGTTCCTCAGAGACCCAGTACTTC. Translated, it reads CASSGEGSSETQYF. The full variable domain, with segments outside the CDR3 supplied by the reference TRBV9 and TRBJ2-5 proteins, appears as DSGVTQTPKHLITATGQRVTLRCSPRSGDLSVYWYQQSLDQGLQFLIQYYNGEERAKGNILERFSAQQFPDLHSELNLSSLELGDSALYFCASSGEGSSETQYFGPGTRLLVL.